One T cell receptor beta chain is described in this entry. This clonotype was seen at least ten times. Which antigen it targets is not known. No qualities accompany the bases; no much larger clone lies one base away. Preparation of the library involved PCR. Sequencing relied on an Illumina HiSeq 2500. TCR libraries were prepared with molecular barcoding, using unique molecular identifiers to normalize TCRbeta repertoire quantification. TCRdb reprocessed the public reads (quality trimming at Q25 with fastp, clone calling with MiXCR) and kept in-frame beta chains. Each CDR3 protein gets just one entry, which takes the most common genes and DNA from the rows behind it. The sample table contains approximately 490,000 distinct CDR3 sequences; only one count was recorded for approximately 13% of them. Roughly 5.4% of the sample is in the top ten clones. These data are taken from a study of T-cell reconstitution after alpha-beta-depleted transplantation in children (dated by TCRdb to 2016 to 2018). Some background on the complete study: The study quantitatively tracked T-cell immune reconstitution after TCRalphabeta/CD19-depleted allogeneic hematopoietic cell transplantation in children using TCR repertoire profiling.

Here V drops 3 bases and J drops 6 bases, and the junction holds 3 bases not matched to any gene. The CDR3 runs 14 amino acids, cysteine and phenylalanine included. Only the CDR3 DNA stays, 42 bases, in frame from base 1. CDR1 and CDR2 were assigned from the germline V gene (reference sequence) as MNHEY and SMNVEV. The sequence was obtained from a human donor who donated a stem cell graft to a child with combined immunodeficiency. This chain is built from TRBV27 and TRBJ2-2; TRBD1 agrees with 8 junctional bases. The material was PBMCs from the stem cell graft donor, obtained from the stem cell graft. The nucleotides read TGTGCCAGCAGTTTGACAGGGGAGGCCGGGGAGCTGTTTTTT. Its translation is CASSLTGEAGELFF.